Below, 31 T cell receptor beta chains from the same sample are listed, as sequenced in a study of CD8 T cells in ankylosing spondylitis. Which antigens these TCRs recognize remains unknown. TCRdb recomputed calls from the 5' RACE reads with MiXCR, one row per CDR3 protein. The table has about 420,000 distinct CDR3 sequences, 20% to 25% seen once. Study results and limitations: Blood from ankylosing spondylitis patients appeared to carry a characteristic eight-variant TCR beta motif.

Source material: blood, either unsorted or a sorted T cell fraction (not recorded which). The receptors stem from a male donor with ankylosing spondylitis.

Written as DNA, the CDR3 is TGTGCCAGCAGCCACCTTCGCGAGCAGTACTTC. Its translation: CASSHLREQYF. The chain links TRBV25-1 to TRBJ2-7; no firm D call. This CDR3 is built from 11 residues. Trimming cost V 6 bases and J 6 bases, with 9 bases left between them. From germline, CDR1 is MGHDK and CDR2 SYGVNS.

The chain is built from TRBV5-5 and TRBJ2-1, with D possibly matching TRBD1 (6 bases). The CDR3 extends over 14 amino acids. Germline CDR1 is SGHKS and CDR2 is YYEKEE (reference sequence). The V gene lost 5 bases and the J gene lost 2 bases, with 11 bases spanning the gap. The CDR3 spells CASRQGSPYNEQFF. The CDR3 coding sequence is TGTGCCAGCAGACAGGGATCTCCCTACAATGAGCAGTTCTTC.

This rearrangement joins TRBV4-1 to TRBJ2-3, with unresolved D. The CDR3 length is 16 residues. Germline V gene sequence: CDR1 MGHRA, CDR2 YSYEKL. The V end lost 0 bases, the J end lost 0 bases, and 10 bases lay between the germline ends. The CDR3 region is CASSQELAPSTDTQYF. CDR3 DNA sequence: TGCGCCAGCAGCCAAGAGCTCGCGCCTAGCACAGATACGCAGTATTTT.

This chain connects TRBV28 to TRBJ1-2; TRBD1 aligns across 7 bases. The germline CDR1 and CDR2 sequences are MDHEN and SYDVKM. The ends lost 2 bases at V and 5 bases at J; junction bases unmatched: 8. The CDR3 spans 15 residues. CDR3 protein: CASSLRRGRNYGYTF. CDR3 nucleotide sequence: TGTGCCAGCAGTTTAAGGAGGGGGCGGAATTATGGCTACACCTTC.

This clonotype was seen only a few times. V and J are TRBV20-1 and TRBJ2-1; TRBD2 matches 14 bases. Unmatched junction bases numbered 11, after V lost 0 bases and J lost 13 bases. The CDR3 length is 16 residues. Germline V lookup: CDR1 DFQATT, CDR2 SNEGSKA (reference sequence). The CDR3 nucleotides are TGCAGTGCTAGAGATATCGGGACTAGCGGGAGAGAGAGACAGTTCTTC. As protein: CSARDIGTSGRERQFF.

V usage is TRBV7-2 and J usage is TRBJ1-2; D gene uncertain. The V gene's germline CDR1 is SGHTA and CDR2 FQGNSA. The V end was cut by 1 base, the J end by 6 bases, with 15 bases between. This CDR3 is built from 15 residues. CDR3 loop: CASSLETRVVDGYTF. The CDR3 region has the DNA TGTGCCAGCAGCTTAGAGACTCGGGTGGTTGATGGCTACACCTTC.

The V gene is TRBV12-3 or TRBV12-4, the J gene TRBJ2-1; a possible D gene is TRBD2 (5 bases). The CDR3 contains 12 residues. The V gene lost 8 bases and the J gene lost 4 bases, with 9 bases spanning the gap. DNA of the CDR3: TGTGCCAGCCGTAGCGCGTACAATGAGCAGTTCTTC. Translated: CASRSAYNEQFF.

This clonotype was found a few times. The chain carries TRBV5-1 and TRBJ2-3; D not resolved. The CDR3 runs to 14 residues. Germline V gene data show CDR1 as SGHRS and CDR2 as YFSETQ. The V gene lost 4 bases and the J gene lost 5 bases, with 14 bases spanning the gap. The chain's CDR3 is CASSLSQGLDTQYF. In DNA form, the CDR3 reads TGCGCCAGCAGCCTCAGTCAAGGGCTAGATACGCAGTATTTT.

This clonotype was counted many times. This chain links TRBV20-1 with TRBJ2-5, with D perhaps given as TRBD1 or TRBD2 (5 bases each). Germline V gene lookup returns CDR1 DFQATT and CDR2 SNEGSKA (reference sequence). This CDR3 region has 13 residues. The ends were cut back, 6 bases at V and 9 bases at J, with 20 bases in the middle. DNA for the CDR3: TGCAGTGCGGGGGTGGTACCCAAAGGGGCCCAGTACTTC. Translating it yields CSAGVVPKGAQYF.

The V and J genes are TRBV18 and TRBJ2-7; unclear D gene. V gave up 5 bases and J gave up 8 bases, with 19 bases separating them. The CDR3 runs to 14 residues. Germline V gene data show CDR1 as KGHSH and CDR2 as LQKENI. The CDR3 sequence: CASSTDGPPMKQYF. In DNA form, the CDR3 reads TGTGCCAGCTCAACGGACGGCCCACCTATGAAGCAGTACTTC. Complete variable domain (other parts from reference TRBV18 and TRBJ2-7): NAGVMQNPRHLVRRRGQEARLRCSPMKGHSHVYWYRQLPEEGLKFMVYLQKENIIDESGMPKERFSAEFPKEGPSILRIQQVVRGDSAAYFCASSTDGPPMKQYFGPGTRLTVT.

The CDR3 loop is CSASLGQQFF. The DNA of the CDR3 is TGCAGTGCTAGCTTGGGACAGCAGTTCTTC. V is TRBV20-1 and J is TRBJ2-1, with D perhaps given as TRBD1 or TRBD2 (5 bases each). Germline-derived CDR1 and CDR2 are DFQATT and SNEGSKA (reference sequence). V was shortened by 3 bases and J by 11 bases, with 8 bases between the two germline ends. This CDR3 is built from 10 residues.

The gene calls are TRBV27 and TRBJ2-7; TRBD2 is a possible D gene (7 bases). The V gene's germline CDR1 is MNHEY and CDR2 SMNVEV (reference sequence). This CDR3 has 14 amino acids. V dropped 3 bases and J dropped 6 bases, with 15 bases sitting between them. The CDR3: CASSLEFAGAEQYF. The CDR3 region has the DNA TGTGCCAGCAGTTTGGAGTTCGCGGGGGCCGAGCAGTACTTC.

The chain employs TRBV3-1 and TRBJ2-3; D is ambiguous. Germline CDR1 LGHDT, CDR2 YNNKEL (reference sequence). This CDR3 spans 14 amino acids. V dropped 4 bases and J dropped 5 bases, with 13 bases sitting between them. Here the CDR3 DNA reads TGTGCCAGCAGCCGCGGTCGGCGAGGAGATACGCAGTATTTT. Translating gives CASSRGRRGDTQYF.

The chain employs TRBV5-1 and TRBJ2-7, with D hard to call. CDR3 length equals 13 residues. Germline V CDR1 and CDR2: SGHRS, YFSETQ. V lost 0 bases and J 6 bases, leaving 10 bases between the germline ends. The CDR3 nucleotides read TGCGCCAGCAGCTTGGGACCAACACTCGAGCAGTACTTC. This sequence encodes CASSLGPTLEQYF.

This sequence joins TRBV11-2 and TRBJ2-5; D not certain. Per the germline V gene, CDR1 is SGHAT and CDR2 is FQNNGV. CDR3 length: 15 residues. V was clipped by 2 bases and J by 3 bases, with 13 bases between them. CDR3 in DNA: TGTGCCAGCAGCTTATCCCCGACTCTTAAAGAGACCCAGTACTTC. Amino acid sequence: CASSLSPTLKETQYF.

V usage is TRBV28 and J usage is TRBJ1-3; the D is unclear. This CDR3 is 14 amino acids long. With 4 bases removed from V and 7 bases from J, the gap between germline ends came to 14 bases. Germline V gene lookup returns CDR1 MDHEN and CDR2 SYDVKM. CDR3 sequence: CASSSPRQMNTIYF. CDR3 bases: TGTGCCAGCAGTTCCCCCCGGCAGATGAACACCATATATTTT.

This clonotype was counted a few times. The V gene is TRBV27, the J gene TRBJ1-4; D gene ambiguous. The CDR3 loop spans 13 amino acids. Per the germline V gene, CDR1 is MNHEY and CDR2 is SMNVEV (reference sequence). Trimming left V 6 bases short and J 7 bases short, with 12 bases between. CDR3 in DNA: TGTGCCAGCAGCTCCTCCCTCAGTGAAAAACTGTTTTTT. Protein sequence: CASSSSLSEKLFF.

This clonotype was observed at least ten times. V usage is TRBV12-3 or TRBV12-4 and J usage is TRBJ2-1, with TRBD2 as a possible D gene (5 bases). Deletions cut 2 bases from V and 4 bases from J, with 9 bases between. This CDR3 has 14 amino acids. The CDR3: CASSLSSGYNEQFF. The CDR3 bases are TGTGCCAGCAGTTTATCGAGCGGTTACAATGAGCAGTTCTTC.

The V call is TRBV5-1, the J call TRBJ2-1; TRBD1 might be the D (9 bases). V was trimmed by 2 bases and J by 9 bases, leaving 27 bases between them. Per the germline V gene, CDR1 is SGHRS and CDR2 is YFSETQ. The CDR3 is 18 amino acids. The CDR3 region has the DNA TGCGCCAGCAGCTTTTACAGGGGGCACAGCGGGAGAGGACTTGAGCAGTTCTTC. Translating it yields CASSFYRGHSGRGLEQFF.

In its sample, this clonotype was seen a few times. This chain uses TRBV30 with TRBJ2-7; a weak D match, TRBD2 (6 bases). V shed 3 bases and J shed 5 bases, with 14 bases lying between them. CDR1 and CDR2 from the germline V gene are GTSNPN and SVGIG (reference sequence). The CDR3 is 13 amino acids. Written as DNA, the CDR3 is TGTGCCTGGAGGGGGGGTTTCGGCCACGAGCAGTACTTC. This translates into CAWRGGFGHEQYF.

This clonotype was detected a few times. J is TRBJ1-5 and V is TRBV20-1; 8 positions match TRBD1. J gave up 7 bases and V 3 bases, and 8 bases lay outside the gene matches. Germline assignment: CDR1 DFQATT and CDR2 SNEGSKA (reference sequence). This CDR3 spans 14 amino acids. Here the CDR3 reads CSARGTGTGQPQHF. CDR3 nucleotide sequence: TGCAGTGCTAGGGGGACAGGTACAGGCCAGCCCCAGCATTTT.

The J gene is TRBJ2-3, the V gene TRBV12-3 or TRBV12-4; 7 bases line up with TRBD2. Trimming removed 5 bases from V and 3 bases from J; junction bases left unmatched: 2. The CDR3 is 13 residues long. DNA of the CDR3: TGTGCCAGCAGTCATAGCGGGACAGATACGCAGTATTTT. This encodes CASSHSGTDTQYF.

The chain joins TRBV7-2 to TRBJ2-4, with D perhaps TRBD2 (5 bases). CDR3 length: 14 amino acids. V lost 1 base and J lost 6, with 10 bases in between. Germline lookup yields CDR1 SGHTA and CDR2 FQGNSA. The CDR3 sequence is CASSLGPGRNIQYF. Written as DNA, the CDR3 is TGTGCCAGCAGCTTAGGTCCGGGGAGAAACATTCAGTACTTC.

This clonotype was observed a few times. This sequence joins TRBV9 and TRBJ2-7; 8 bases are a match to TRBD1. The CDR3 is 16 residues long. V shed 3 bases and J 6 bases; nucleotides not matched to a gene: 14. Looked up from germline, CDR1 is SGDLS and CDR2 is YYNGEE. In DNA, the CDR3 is TGTGCCAGCAGCGACACACCTCTGGGGACAGGCGCCGAGCAGTACTTC. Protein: CASSDTPLGTGAEQYF.

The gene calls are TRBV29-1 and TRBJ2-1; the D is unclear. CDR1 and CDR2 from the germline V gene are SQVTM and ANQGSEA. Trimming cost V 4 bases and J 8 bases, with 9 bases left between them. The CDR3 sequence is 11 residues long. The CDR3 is CSVGARDEQFF. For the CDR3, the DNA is TGCAGCGTTGGTGCGAGAGATGAGCAGTTCTTC.

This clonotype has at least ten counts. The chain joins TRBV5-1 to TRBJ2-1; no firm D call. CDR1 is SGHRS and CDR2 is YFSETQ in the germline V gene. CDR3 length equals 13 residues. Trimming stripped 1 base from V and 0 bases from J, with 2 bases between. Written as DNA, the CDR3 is TGCGCCAGCAGCTTGAACTCCTACAATGAGCAGTTCTTC. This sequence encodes CASSLNSYNEQFF. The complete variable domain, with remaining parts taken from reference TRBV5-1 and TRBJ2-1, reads KAGVTQTPRYLIKTRGQQVTLSCSPISGHRSVSWYQQTPGQGLQFLFEYFSETQRNKGNFPGRFSGRQFSNSRSEMNVSTLELGDSALYLCASSLNSYNEQFFGPGTRLTVL.

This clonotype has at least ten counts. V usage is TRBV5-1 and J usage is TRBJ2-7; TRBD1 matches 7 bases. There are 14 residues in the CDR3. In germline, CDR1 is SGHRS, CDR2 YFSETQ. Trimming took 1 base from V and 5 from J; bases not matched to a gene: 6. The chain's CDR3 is CASSLQYRGNEQYF. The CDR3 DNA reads TGCGCCAGCAGCTTGCAATACAGGGGTAACGAGCAGTACTTC. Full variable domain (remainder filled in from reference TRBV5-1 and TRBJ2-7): KAGVTQTPRYLIKTRGQQVTLSCSPISGHRSVSWYQQTPGQGLQFLFEYFSETQRNKGNFPGRFSGRQFSNSRSEMNVSTLELGDSALYLCASSLQYRGNEQYFGPGTRLTVT.

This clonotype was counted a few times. CDR3 coding DNA: TGTGCCAGCAGCCAAGTAACCCAGAACACCGGGGAGCTGTTTTTT. This codes for CASSQVTQNTGELFF. V is TRBV6-1 and J is TRBJ2-2, with D hard to call. The CDR3 consists of 15 residues. In germline, CDR1 is MNHNS, CDR2 SASEGT. V was pared by 6 bases and J by 1 base, with 12 bases between.

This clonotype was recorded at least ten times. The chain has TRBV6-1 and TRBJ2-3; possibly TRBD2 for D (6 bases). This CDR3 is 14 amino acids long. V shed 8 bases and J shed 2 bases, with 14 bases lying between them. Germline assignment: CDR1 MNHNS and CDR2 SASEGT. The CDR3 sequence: CASGSGLNTDTQYF. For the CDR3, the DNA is TGTGCCAGCGGCAGCGGGCTAAACACAGATACGCAGTATTTT.

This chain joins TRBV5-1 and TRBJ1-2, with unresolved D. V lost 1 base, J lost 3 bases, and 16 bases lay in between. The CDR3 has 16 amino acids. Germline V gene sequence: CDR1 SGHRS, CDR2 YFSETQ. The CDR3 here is CASSLSVEGRDYGYTF. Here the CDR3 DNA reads TGCGCCAGCAGCTTGAGCGTGGAGGGAAGGGACTATGGCTACACCTTC.

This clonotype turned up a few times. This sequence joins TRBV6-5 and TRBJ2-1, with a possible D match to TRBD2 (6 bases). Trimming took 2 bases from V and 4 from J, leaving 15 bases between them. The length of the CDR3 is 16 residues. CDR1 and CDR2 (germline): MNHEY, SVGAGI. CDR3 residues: CASSYDGSGGYNEQFF. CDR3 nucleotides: TGTGCCAGCAGTTACGATGGTAGCGGAGGGTACAATGAGCAGTTCTTC.